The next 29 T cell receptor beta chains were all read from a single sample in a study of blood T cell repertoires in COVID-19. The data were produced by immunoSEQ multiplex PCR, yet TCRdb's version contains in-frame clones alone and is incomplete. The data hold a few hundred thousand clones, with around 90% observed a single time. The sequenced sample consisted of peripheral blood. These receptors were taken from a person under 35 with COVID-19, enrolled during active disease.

CDR3 DNA: TGCGCCAGCAGCTGGGGGCAGGGGAAGGATTCACCCCTCCACTTT. This codes for CASSWGQGKDSPLHF. This sequence joins TRBV5-1 and TRBJ1-6, with D perhaps matching TRBD1 (6 bases). CDR3 length equals 15 residues. The V end was cut by 3 bases, the J end by 8 bases, with 15 bases between. Looked up from germline, CDR1 is SGHRS and CDR2 is YFSETQ.

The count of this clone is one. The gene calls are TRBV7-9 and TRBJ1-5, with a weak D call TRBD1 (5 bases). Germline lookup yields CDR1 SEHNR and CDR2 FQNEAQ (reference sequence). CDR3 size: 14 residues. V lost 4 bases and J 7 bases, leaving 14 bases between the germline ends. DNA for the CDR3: TGTGCCAGCAGCTCAGGAGGGGTTGGGCAGCCCCAGCATTTT. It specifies CASSSGGVGQPQHF.

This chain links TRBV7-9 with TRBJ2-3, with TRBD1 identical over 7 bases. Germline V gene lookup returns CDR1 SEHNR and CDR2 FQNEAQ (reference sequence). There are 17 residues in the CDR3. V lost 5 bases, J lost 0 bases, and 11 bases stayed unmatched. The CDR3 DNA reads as TGTGCCAGCAGCCTGACAGGGCCAGGGGTTAGCACAGATACGCAGTATTTT. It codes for CASSLTGPGVSTDTQYF.

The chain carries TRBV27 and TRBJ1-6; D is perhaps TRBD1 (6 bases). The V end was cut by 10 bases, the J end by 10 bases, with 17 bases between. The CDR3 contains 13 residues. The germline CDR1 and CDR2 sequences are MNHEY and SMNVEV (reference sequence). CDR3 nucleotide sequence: TGTGCCACCCAACAGGGCAGCAAATCACCCCTCCACTTT. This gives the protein CATQQGSKSPLHF.

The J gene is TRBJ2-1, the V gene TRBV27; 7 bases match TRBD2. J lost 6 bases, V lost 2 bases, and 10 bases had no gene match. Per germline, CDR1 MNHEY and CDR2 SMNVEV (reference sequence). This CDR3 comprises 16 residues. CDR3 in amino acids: CASSLMGVGRGNEQFF. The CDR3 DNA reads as TGTGCCAGCAGTTTAATGGGGGTGGGGAGGGGCAATGAGCAGTTCTTC.

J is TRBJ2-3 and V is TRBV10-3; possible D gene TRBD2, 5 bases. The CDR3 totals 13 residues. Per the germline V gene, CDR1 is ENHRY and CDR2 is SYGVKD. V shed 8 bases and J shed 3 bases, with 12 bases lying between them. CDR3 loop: CAILEDSTDTQYF. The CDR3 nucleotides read TGTGCCATCTTGGAGGATTCGACAGATACGCAGTATTTT.

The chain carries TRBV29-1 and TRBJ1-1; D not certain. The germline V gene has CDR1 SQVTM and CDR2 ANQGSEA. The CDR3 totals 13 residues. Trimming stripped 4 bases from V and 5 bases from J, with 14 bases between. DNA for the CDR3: TGCAGCGTTGCGGAGGGATTGAGGACTGAAGCTTTCTTT. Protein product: CSVAEGLRTEAFF.

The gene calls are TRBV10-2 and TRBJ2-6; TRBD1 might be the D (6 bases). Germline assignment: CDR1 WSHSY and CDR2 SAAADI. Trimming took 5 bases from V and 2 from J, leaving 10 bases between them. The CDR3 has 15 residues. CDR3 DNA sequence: TGCGCCAGCAGTTTAGGACAGCCTGGGGCCAACGTCCTGACTTTC. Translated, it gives CASSLGQPGANVLTF.

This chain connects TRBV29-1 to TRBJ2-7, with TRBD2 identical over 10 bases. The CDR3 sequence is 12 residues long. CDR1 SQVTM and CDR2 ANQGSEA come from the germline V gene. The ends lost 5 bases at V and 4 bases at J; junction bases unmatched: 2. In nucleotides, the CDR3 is TGCAGCGTTAAGACTAGCGGGTACGAGCAGTACTTC. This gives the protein CSVKTSGYEQYF.

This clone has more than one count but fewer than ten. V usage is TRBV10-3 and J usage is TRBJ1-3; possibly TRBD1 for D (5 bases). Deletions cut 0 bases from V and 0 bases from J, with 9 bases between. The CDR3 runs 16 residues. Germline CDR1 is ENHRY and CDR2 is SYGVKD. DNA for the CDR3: TGTGCCATCAGTGAGTCTGGGGGGGTCTCTGGAAACACCATATATTTT. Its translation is CAISESGGVSGNTIYF.

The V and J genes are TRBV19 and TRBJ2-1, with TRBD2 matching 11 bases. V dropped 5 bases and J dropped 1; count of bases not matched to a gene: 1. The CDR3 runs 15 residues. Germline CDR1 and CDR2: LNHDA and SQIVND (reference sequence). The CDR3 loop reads CASSGTSGSYNEQFF. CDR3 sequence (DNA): TGTGCCAGTAGTGGGACTAGCGGATCCTACAATGAGCAGTTCTTC.

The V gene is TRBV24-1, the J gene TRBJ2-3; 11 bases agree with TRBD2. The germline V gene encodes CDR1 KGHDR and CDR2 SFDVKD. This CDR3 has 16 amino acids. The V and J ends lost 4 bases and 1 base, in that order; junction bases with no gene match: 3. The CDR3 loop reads CATSDVAGGGTDTQYF. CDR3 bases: TGTGCCACCAGTGACGTAGCGGGAGGGGGCACAGATACGCAGTATTTT.

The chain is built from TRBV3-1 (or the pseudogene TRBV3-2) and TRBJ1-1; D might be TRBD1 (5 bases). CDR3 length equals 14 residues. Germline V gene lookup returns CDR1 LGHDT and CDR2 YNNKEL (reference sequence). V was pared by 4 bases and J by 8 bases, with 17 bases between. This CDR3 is CASSLISGGREAFF. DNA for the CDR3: TGTGCCAGCAGCCTTATCTCCGGGGGAAGGGAAGCTTTCTTT.

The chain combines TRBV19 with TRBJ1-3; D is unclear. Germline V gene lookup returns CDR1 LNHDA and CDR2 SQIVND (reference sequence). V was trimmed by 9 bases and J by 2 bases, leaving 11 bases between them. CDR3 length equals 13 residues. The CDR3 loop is CASLQRTGNTIYF. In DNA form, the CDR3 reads TGTGCCAGCCTACAGCGGACTGGAAACACCATATATTTT.

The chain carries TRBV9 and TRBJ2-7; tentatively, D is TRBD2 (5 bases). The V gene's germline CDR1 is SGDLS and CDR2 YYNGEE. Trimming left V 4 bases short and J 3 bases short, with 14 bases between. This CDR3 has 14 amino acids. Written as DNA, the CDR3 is TGTGCCAGCAGCCCCCGGGAAAAATTCTACGAGCAGTACTTC. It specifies CASSPREKFYEQYF.

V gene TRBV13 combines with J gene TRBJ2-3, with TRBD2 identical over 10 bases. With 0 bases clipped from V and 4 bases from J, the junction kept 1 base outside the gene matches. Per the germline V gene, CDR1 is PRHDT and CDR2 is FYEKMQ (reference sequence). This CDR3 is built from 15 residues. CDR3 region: CASSLGSGRADTQYF. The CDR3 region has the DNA TGTGCCAGCAGCTTAGGGAGCGGGAGGGCAGATACGCAGTATTTT.

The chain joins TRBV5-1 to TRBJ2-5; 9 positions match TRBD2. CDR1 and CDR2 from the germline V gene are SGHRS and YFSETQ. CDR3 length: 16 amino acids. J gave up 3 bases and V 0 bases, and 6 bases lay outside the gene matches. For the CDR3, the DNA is TGCGCCAGCAGCTTGGAGGGGACTAGCAACAAAGAGACCCAGTACTTC. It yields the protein CASSLEGTSNKETQYF.

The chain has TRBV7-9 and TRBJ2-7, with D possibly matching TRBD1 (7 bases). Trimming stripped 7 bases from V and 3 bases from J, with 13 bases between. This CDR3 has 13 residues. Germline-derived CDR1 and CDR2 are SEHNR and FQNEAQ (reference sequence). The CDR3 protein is CASTRGEYYEQYF. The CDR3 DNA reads TGTGCCAGCACCAGGGGGGAGTACTACGAGCAGTACTTC.

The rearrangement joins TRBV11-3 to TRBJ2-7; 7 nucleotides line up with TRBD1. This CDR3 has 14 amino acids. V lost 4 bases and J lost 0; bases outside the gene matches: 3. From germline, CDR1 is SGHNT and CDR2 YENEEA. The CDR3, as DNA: TGTGCCAGCAGCTCACAGGGGAGCTCCTACGAGCAGTACTTC. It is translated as CASSSQGSSYEQYF.

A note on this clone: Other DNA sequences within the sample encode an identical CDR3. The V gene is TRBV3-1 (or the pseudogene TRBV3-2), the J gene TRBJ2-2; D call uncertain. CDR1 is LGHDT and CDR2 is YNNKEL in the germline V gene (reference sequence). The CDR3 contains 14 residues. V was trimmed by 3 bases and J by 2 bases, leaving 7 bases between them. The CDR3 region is CASSQGVNTGELFF. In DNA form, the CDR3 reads TGTGCCAGCAGCCAGGGCGTAAACACCGGGGAGCTGTTTTTT.

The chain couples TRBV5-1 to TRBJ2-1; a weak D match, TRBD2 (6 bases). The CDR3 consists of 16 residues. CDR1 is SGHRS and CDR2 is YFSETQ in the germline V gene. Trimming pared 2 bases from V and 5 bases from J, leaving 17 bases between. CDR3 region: CASSLAAGPTNNEQFF. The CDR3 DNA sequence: TGCGCCAGCAGCTTAGCAGCGGGTCCCACAAACAATGAGCAGTTCTTC.

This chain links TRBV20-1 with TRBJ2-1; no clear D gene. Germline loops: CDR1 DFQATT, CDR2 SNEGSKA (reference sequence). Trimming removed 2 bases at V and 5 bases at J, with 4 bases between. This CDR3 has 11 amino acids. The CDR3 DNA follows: TGCAGTGCTAGACTCGACAATGAGCAGTTCTTC. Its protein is CSARLDNEQFF.

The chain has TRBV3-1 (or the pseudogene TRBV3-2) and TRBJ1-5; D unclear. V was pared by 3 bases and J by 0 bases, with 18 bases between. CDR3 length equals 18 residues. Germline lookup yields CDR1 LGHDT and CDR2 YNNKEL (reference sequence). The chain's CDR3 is CASSHRTNPNYSNQPQHF. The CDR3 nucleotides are TGTGCCAGCAGCCACCGTACAAATCCGAACTATAGCAATCAGCCCCAGCATTTT.

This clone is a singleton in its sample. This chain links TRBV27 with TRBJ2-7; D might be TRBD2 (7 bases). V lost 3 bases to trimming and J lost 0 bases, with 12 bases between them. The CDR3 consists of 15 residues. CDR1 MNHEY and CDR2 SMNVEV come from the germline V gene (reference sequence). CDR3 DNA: TGTGCCAGCAGTTTTGGGGGGGCTACCTCCTACGAGCAGTACTTC. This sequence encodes CASSFGGATSYEQYF.

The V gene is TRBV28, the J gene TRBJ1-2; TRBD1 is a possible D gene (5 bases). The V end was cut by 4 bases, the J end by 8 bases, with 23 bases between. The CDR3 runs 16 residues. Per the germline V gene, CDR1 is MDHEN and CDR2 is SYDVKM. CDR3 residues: CASSSPFGQGSRGYTF. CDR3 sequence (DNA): TGTGCCAGCAGTTCCCCCTTTGGGCAGGGCTCACGCGGCTACACCTTC.

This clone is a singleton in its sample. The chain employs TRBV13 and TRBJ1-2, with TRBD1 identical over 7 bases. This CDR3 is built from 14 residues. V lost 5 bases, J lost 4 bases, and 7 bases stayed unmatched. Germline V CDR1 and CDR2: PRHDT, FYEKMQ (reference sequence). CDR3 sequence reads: CASSADRDPYGYTF. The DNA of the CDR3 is TGTGCCAGCAGCGCTGACAGGGATCCCTATGGCTACACCTTC.

The CDR3 DNA reads as TGTGCCATCAGTGACTTATACGAGCAGTACTTC. It encodes CAISDLYEQYF. The rearrangement joins TRBV10-3 to TRBJ2-7; D is uncertain. The CDR3 loop spans 11 amino acids. Germline loops: CDR1 ENHRY, CDR2 SYGVKD. V lost 3 bases to trimming and J lost 4 bases, with 4 bases between them.

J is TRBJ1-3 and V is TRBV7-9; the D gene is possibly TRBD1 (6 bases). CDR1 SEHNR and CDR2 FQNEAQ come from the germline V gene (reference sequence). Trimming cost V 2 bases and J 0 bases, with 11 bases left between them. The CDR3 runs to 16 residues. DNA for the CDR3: TGTGCCAGCAGCTTATGGGACACCAGCTCTGGAAACACCATATATTTT. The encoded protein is CASSLWDTSSGNTIYF.

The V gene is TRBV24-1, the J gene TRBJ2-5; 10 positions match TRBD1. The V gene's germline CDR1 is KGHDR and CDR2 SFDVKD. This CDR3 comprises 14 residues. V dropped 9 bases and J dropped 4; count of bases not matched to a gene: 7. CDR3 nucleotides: TGTGCCACCCGCCGGGACAGGGGAGGAGAGACCCAGTACTTC. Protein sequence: CATRRDRGGETQYF.